This TCR beta chain was sequenced during a study of beta chain features in type 1 diabetes. Study results and caveats: In all four CD4+ subsets, TCRB CDR3 length was significantly, moderately reduced in type 1 diabetes.

Per donor, one heparinised blood draw averaged around 110 mL. CDR1 and CDR2 from the germline V gene are SEHNR and FQNEAQ (reference sequence). With 1 base removed from V and 1 base from J, the gap between germline ends came to 5 bases. The CDR3 sequence is 13 residues long. About this clone itself: Its antigen is unidentified.

Of the isolated RNA, all was reverse transcribed, and so the sequenced material was expressed TCRB transcripts. Profiled with immunoSEQ multiplex PCR; TCRdb holds only in-frame clones, not every one. The sample lists some 48,000 clones, around 40% occurring once. This chain joins TRBV7-9 and TRBJ2-7; D unresolved. The receptor was derived from a man younger than 40 with type 1 diabetes. Specimen: stem cell memory CD4+ T cells from blood. In nucleotides, the CDR3 is TGTGCCAGCAGCTTAGACGGTTCCTACGAGCAGTACTTC. It yields the protein CASSLDGSYEQYF.